This T cell receptor beta chain was observed in a study of T cells in Graves' hyperthyroidism and ophthalmopathy. Study outcomes and limitations: Ophthalmopathy prediction by the model preceded onset by a median approximately six months. Researchers found most expanded thyroid clonotypes above 0.001 in blood as well.

Exclusion of a patient resulted from uncontrolled infection, other autoimmune disease, pregnancy or lactation. Diagnosis relied on clinical symptoms, serum thyroxine and TRAb, thyroid ultrasound and orbital computed tomography. With 7 bases clipped from V and 2 bases from J, the junction kept 2 bases outside the gene matches. CDR3 length: 13 amino acids. In its sample, this clonotype was seen many times. No antigen is known for it. From RNA transcripts, TCR beta CDR3 regions were amplified. HTBI primers were the set used in a first-round RT-PCR of the TCR CDR3. TCRdb re-analysed the multiplex PCR reads in MiXCR, keeping a single row per CDR3 protein. The repertoire holds around 600,000 distinct CDR3 sequences, with about 14% as singletons.

The sequence was obtained from a woman in her fifties or sixties with Graves' ophthalmopathy. This chain uses TRBV12-3 or TRBV12-4 with TRBJ2-1; TRBD1 agrees at 7 bases. Sample: blood. CDR3 DNA sequence: TGTGCCAGCACGGGACAGACCTACAATGAGCAGTTCTTC. Translating gives CASTGQTYNEQFF.